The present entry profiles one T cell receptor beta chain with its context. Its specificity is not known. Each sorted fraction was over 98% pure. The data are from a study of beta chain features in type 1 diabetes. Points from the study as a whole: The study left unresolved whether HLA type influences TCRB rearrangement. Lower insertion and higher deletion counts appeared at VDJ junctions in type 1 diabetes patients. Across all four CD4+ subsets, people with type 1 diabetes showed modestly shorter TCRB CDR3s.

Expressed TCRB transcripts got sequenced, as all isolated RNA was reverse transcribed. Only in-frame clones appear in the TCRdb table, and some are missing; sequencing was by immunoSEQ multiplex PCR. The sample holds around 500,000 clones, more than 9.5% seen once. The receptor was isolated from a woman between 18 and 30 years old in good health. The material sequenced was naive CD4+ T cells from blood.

The CDR3 DNA reads as TGTGCCAGCAGCCCCCGACCCTACAGTTCAGATACGCAGTATTTT. Translation gives CASSPRPYSSDTQYF. The rearrangement uses TRBV11-3 and TRBJ2-3; D not resolved. Germline CDR1 and CDR2: SGHNT and YENEEA. The V gene lost 5 bases and the J gene lost 4 bases, with 16 bases spanning the gap. The CDR3 has 15 residues.